This T cell receptor (beta chain) is from a study of CD8+CD57+ T cells in acquired aplastic anemia. On the study more broadly: Yields of DNA that came from sorted CD4+ and CD8+ cells averaged approximately 3.5 ug.

Profiling that covered TCR beta VDJ and CDR3 relied on genomic DNA as its template. TCRdb used MiXCR to reprocess the reads, holding one entry per CDR3 protein. The sample includes hundreds of thousands of distinct CDR3 sequences, roughly a third of them seen just once. Whoever was chosen for sequencing had shown CD8+CD57+ cell expansion by flow cytometry. Germline CDR1 reads LGHNA; CDR2 reads YNFKEQ. This CDR3 is built from 16 residues. V lost 0 bases and J lost 3; bases outside the gene matches: 7. This clonotype has a count of ten or more. The chain recombines TRBV4-2 with TRBJ2-7, with 8 nucleotides matching TRBD1. The specimen was sorted CD4+, CD8+, or CD8+CD57+ T cells (not recorded which) from PBMCs. The receptor comes from a human donor with aplastic anemia. CDR3 residues: CASSQDWAGGDYEQYF. In DNA, the CDR3 is TGTGCCAGCAGCCAAGATTGGGCAGGGGGCGACTACGAGCAGTACTTC.